This T cell receptor (beta chain) comes out of a study of blood T cell repertoires in COVID-19. CDR1 and CDR2 from the germline V gene are GTSNPN and SVGIG (reference sequence). The CDR3 is 14 amino acids. V gave up 3 bases and J gave up 1 base; unmatched junction bases: 4. The assay was immunoSEQ multiplex PCR, and TCRdb's table has in-frame clones only and misses some. The data contain 270,000 or so clones, 89% of them singletons. The specimen was peripheral blood. This receptor was identified in a woman in her 30s with COVID-19, enrolled during active disease. The chain carries TRBV30 and TRBJ2-5, with TRBD2 identical over 8 bases. The CDR3 protein is CAWRVGGAQETQYF. CDR3 coding DNA: TGTGCCTGGAGGGTCGGGGGGGCCCAAGAGACCCAGTACTTC. The entire variable domain, with the rest obtained from reference TRBV30 and TRBJ2-5, is as follows: SQTIHQWPATLVQPVGSPLSLECTVEGTSNPNLYWYRQAAGRGLQLLFYSVGIGQISSEVPQNLSASRPQDRQFILSSKKLLLSDSGFYLCAWRVGGAQETQYFGPGTRLLVL.